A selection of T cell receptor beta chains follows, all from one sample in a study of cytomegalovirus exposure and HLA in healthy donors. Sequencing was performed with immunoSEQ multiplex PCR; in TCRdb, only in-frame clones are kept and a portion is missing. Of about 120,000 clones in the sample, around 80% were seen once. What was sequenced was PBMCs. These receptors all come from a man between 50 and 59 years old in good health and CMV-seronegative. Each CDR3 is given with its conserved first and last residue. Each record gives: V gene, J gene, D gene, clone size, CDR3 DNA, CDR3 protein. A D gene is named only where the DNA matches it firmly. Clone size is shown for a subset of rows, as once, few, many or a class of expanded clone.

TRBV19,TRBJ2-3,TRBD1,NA,TGTGCCAGTAGTCCCCGAAGGGACAGGGGGGGAGATACGCAGTATTTT,CASSPRRDRGGDTQYF
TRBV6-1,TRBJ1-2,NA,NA,TGTGCCAGCAGTGAACAACGGGAAGTCGCAGGTCGCTACACCTTC,CASSEQREVAGRYTF
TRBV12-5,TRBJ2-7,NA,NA,TGTGCTAGTGGTTTGGGTCCCGGGATTCCTTACGAGCAGTACTTC,CASGLGPGIPYEQYF
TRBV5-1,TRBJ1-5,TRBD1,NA,TGCGCCAGCAGCTTGGGGGGCGGGACAGGGGACGGTCAGCCCCAGCATTTT,CASSLGGGTGDGQPQHF
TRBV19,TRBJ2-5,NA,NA,TGTGCCAGTACCCCTCAGGGATTGGAGACCCAGTACTTC,CASTPQGLETQYF
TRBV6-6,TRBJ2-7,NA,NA,TGTGCCAGCAGCCCGGGTGGCCTCGAGCAGTACTTC,CASSPGGLEQYF
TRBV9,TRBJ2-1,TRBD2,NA,TGTGCCAGCAGCACTGGACTAGCGGGGGGGGGCAATGAGCAGTTCTTC,CASSTGLAGGGNEQFF
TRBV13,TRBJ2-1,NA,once,TGTGCCAGCAGCCAACCAGGCGCTAGCGACTACAATGAGCAGTTCTTC,CASSQPGASDYNEQFF
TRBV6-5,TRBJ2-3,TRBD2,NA,TGTGCCAGTAGCGGGGTCGGAGATACGCAGTATTTT,CASSGVGDTQYF
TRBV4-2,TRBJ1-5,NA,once,TGTGCCAGCAGCCCACTGGGGCAGAATAGCAATCAGCCCCAGCATTTT,CASSPLGQNSNQPQHF
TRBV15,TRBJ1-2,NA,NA,TGTGCCACCAGAGAAAGGGGGGGTTCGGATGGCTACACCTTC,CATRERGGSDGYTF
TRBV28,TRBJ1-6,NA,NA,TGTGCCAGCAGACCACAAGGACAGAAAAATTCACCCCTCCACTTT,CASRPQGQKNSPLHF
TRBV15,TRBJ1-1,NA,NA,TGTGCCACCAGCAGAGATGGGGGGAGTCTGAACACTGAAGCTTTCTTT,CATSRDGGSLNTEAFF
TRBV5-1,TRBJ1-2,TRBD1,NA,TGCGCCAGCCTTGCCATACCGGGACAGGGGGCGAATGGCTACACCTTC,CASLAIPGQGANGYTF
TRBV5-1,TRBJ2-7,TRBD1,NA,TGCGCCAGCAGCTTGGCCCCGGACAGGGGATCCGAGCAGTACTTC,CASSLAPDRGSEQYF
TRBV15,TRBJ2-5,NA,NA,TGTGCCACCAGCGCGGGAATGGAGACCCAGTACTTC,CATSAGMETQYF
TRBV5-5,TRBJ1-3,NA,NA,TGTGCCAGCAGCCTCCGGTCTGGAAACACCATATATTTT,CASSLRSGNTIYF
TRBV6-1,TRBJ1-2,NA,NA,TGTGCCAGCACCCATGGACTCTATGGCTACACCTTC,CASTHGLYGYTF
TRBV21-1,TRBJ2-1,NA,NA,TGTGCCAGCAGCAAAGATAGCAGGGGAGGGGAGTATGAGCAGTTCTTC,CASSKDSRGGEYEQFF
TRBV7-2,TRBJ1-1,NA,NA,TGTGCCAGCAGCTTAGACGGCAGGGTGGTCACTGAAGCTTTCTTT,CASSLDGRVVTEAFF
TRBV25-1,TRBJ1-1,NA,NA,TGTGCCAGCAGTGGACAGTTCCGAAGGACTGAAGCTTTCTTT,CASSGQFRRTEAFF
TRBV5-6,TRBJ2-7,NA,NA,TGTGCCAGCAGCTTGCCGTCCTACGAGCAGTACTTC,CASSLPSYEQYF
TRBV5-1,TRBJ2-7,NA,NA,TGCGCCAGCAGCTCGGGGAGGGGGGCCAGCTCCTACGAGCAGTACTTC,CASSSGRGASSYEQYF
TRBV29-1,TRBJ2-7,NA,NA,TGCAGCGCTGCCGGATTCGGGGACTACGAGCAGTACTTC,CSAAGFGDYEQYF
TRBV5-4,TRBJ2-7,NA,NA,TGTGCCAGCAGTGGCGGGAACTACGAGCAGTACTTC,CASSGGNYEQYF
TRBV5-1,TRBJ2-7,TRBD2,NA,TGCGCCAGCAGCCGCCTCGGGGGGGATAGGGAGCAGTACTTC,CASSRLGGDREQYF
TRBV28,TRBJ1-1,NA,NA,TGTGCCAGCAGCCGGGGGGGTGGCACTGAAGCTTTCTTT,CASSRGGGTEAFF
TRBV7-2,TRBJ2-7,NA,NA,TGTGCCAGCACTACCCCTAGCTCCTACGAGCAGTACTTC,CASTTPSSYEQYF